This TCR beta chain was sequenced during a study of blood T cell repertoires in COVID-19. Across the study: Collection of acute and convalescent COVID-19 samples took place in the United States, Italy and Spain. Sample material is recorded as cDNA or gDNA derived from T cells, B-cell-depleted T cells, or PBMCs.

The ends lost 5 bases at V and 5 bases at J; junction bases unmatched: 9. Per the germline V gene, CDR1 is SGHTA and CDR2 is FQGNSA. CDR3 length equals 15 residues. In the study's own analysis: The authors estimated nucleated cell counts from reference gene primer amplification. TCRdb keeps only in-frame clones here, not all; method: immunoSEQ multiplex PCR. V and J calls and clone size come straight from that table; D and trimming were deduced from the DNA. This table holds fewer than 450,000 clones, around nine tenths found once. The V and J genes are TRBV7-2 and TRBJ2-1, with 7 bases identical to TRBD2. The sequence was collected from a woman under 30 who had recovered from COVID-19. The sample was peripheral blood. In nucleotides, the CDR3 is TGTGCCAGCAGCCTACGGGAGGTAATAGACAATGAGCAGTTCTTC. Its translation is CASSLREVIDNEQFF.